This entry is about one TCR beta chain. Its antigen is not known. This specimen comes from a study of beta chain features in type 1 diabetes. Study-wide results and limits: Insertions were fewer and deletions more numerous at VDJ junctions in type 1 diabetes patients. In all four CD4+ subsets, TCRB CDR3 length was significantly, moderately reduced in type 1 diabetes.

Expressed TCRB transcripts were sequenced because the entire RNA isolate underwent reverse transcription. Profiled with immunoSEQ multiplex PCR; TCRdb holds only in-frame clones, not every one. The sample holds under 950,000 clones; roughly a sixth are singletons and the top ten take 0.02% to 0.025%. The sample consisted of naive CD4+ T cells from blood. The source is a woman under 30 in good health.

Here the CDR3 reads CASSSQAGVFDEQFF. DNA for the CDR3: TGTGCCAGCAGTTCGCAAGCGGGAGTATTCGATGAGCAGTTCTTC. The V call is TRBV6-6, the J call TRBJ2-1; TRBD2 matches 8 bases. The germline CDR1 and CDR2 sequences are MNHNY and SVGAGI (reference sequence). This CDR3 region has 15 residues. V was clipped by 4 bases and J by 8 bases; unmatched bases: 10.